The entry that follows covers one T cell receptor beta chain sequence. No antigen is known for it. The data were taken from a study of T cell responses to AZD1222 COVID-19 vaccine. Study-wide points: CD4 TCRs associated with vaccination spanned spike, dominating at 160-218 and 743-854. Seropositive status at baseline applied to only a handful of AZD1222 recipients.

Germline loops: CDR1 MNHEY, CDR2 SVGEGT. This CDR3 spans 11 amino acids. V lost 3 bases to trimming and J lost 5 bases, with 5 bases between them. Using immunoSEQ multiplex PCR, the repertoire was profiled, and TCRdb retains in-frame clones only, with some absent. The sample includes about 120,000 clones, less than 95% of them seen just once. This sequence originates from an adult in good health. The source was peripheral blood, collected on day 0 of AZD1222 vaccination. The chain has TRBV6-2 or TRBV6-3 and TRBJ2-7; D gene unclear. CDR3 sequence: CASSYMNEQYF. The CDR3 DNA is TGTGCCAGCAGTTATATGAACGAGCAGTACTTC.